These 28 T cell receptor beta chains share one sample of origin, sequenced in a study of blood T cell repertoires in COVID-19. The data were produced by immunoSEQ multiplex PCR, yet TCRdb's version contains in-frame clones alone and is incomplete. Among under 300,000 clones listed, 80% to 85% were seen once. Sequencing was performed on peripheral blood. These receptors originate from a woman aged 35 to 49 who had recovered from COVID-19.

The gene calls are TRBV6-5 and TRBJ1-2; D may be TRBD1 (5 bases). Trimming removed 6 bases from V and 7 bases from J, with 12 bases in between. The CDR3 totals 12 residues. Germline lookup yields CDR1 MNHEY and CDR2 SVGAGI. The CDR3 protein is CASRGGSSGYTF. The DNA of the CDR3 is TGTGCCAGCAGGGGGGGGTCTTCTGGCTACACCTTC.

The CDR3 DNA follows: TGTGCCAGCAGTTTAGTCAGGGAAAAACTGTTTTTT. Amino acid sequence: CASSLVREKLFF. The genes are TRBV12-3 or TRBV12-4 and TRBJ1-4, with unresolved D. V dropped 1 base and J dropped 8 bases, with 5 bases sitting between them. This CDR3 has 12 residues.

The V gene is TRBV7-2, the J gene TRBJ1-1; no clear D. Trimming removed 1 base from V and 1 base from J, with 4 bases in between. The CDR3 loop spans 13 amino acids. CDR1 is SGHTA, CDR2 FQGNSA, per germline. CDR3 sequence: CASSLGQNTEAFF. DNA of the CDR3: TGTGCCAGCAGCTTAGGACAGAACACTGAAGCTTTCTTT.

CDR3 loop: CASSFSSGVADTQYF. DNA of the CDR3: TGTGCCAGCAGCTTCTCTAGCGGGGTCGCAGATACGCAGTATTTT. The chain recombines TRBV5-5 with TRBJ2-3; 9 positions agree with TRBD2. The V segment lost 2 bases and the J segment 4 bases; nucleotides outside the gene matches: 5. CDR1 and CDR2 from the germline V gene are SGHKS and YYEKEE (reference sequence). The CDR3 is 15 residues long.

The chain uses TRBV18 and TRBJ1-1, with D maybe TRBD1 (6 bases). Germline V gene data show CDR1 as KGHSH and CDR2 as LQKENI. With 5 bases removed from V and 7 bases from J, the gap between germline ends came to 17 bases. The CDR3 loop spans 14 amino acids. CDR3 sequence (DNA): TGTGCCAGCTCATCCACCCCAGGGGACGGTGAAGCTTTCTTT. Protein product: CASSSTPGDGEAFF. Drawing the rest from reference TRBV18 and TRBJ1-1, the complete variable domain is NAGVMQNPRHLVRRRGQEARLRCSPMKGHSHVYWYRQLPEEGLKFMVYLQKENIIDESGMPKERFSAEFPKEGPSILRIQQVVRGDSAAYFCASSSTPGDGEAFFGQGTRLTVV.

This clone was detected a few times. V and J are TRBV10-3 and TRBJ2-7; 9 nucleotides align to TRBD1. Germline lookup yields CDR1 ENHRY and CDR2 SYGVKD. Trimming at V came to 6 bases and at J to 2 bases, leaving 11 bases not matched to a gene. The CDR3 length is 16 residues. CDR3 region: CAISQAPGQGTYEQYF. DNA for the CDR3: TGTGCCATCAGCCAAGCCCCGGGACAGGGAACCTACGAGCAGTACTTC.

The chain links TRBV11-3 to TRBJ2-5; TRBD2 is a possible D gene (6 bases). With 5 bases removed from V and 5 bases from J, the gap between germline ends came to 15 bases. Germline-derived CDR1 and CDR2 are SGHNT and YENEEA. The CDR3 totals 14 residues. The CDR3 sequence: CASSPSGDRETQYF. The CDR3 nucleotides read TGTGCCAGCAGCCCTTCGGGGGACCGGGAGACCCAGTACTTC. The full variable domain, completed using reference TRBV11-3 and TRBJ2-5, is EAGVVQSPRYKIIEKKQPVAFWCNPISGHNTLYWYLQNLGQGPELLIRYENEEAVDDSQLPKDRFSAERLKGVDSTLKIQPAELGDSAVYLCASSPSGDRETQYFGPGTRLLVL.

The rearrangement joins TRBV2 to TRBJ2-3; 8 bases align to TRBD2. This CDR3 region has 15 residues. After removal of 5 bases from V and 4 bases from J, the junction contained 8 bases not matched to a gene. Germline V lookup: CDR1 SNHLY, CDR2 FYNNEI. The CDR3 bases are TGTGCCAGCAGTCGGGGGACTAGAGGTGCAGATACGCAGTATTTT. The encoded protein is CASSRGTRGADTQYF.

The chain uses TRBV13 and TRBJ2-1; D is uncertain. The CDR3 length is 13 residues. Trimming took 0 bases from V and 10 from J, leaving 10 bases between them. Germline values: CDR1 PRHDT, CDR2 FYEKMQ (reference sequence). CDR3 coding DNA: TGTGCCAGCAGCTTAGGATCTCTCGAGGAGCAGTTCTTC. Its translation: CASSLGSLEEQFF.

V usage is TRBV18 and J usage is TRBJ2-7; 8 bases line up with TRBD1. With 3 bases clipped from V and 5 bases from J, the junction kept 6 bases outside the gene matches. Germline V CDR1 and CDR2: KGHSH, LQKENI. The CDR3 runs 14 residues. The CDR3 DNA follows: TGTGCCAGCTCACCGACAGGGGAGGAAGACGAGCAGTACTTC. It is translated as CASSPTGEEDEQYF.

This clone appeared a single time. The V call is TRBV7-9, the J call TRBJ1-3; 7 bases map to TRBD1. CDR1 SEHNR and CDR2 FQNEAQ come from the germline V gene (reference sequence). With V trimmed by 2 bases and J by 8 bases, 6 bases remained unmatched. The CDR3 loop spans 14 amino acids. CDR3 nucleotide sequence: TGTGCCAGCAGCTTACGGACAGGAGCGGACACCATATATTTT. Amino acids: CASSLRTGADTIYF.

In this sample, this clone turned up once. The V and J genes are TRBV9 and TRBJ2-3; 9 positions match TRBD1. Germline V gives CDR1 SGDLS, CDR2 YYNGEE. CDR3 length: 16 amino acids. V trimming: 4 bases; J trimming: 1 base; junction bases outside the gene matches: 7. The CDR3 nucleotides read TGTGCCAGCAGCATAGGGACAGGGTCTGGCACAGATACGCAGTATTTT. Protein sequence: CASSIGTGSGTDTQYF.

The J gene is TRBJ1-5, the V gene TRBV29-1, with TRBD1 matching over 7 bases. The CDR3 runs to 14 residues. CDR1 and CDR2 from the germline V gene are SQVTM and ANQGSEA. V was pared by 6 bases and J by 5 bases, with 10 bases of the junction left unmatched. CDR3: CSVRGTTGDQPQHF. The CDR3 bases are TGCAGCGTCAGGGGGACAACGGGGGATCAGCCCCAGCATTTT.

The CDR3 region has the DNA TGTGCCAGCTCACCACCCCCAGTGGGGGGACCAGCTGAAGCTTTCTTT. Translated: CASSPPPVGGPAEAFF. The chain couples TRBV18 to TRBJ1-1, with a tentative D call TRBD1 (5 bases). V dropped 0 bases and J dropped 6 bases, with 17 bases sitting between them. The germline V gene has CDR1 KGHSH and CDR2 LQKENI. The CDR3 has 16 residues. Filled out from reference TRBV18 and TRBJ1-1, the complete variable domain reads NAGVMQNPRHLVRRRGQEARLRCSPMKGHSHVYWYRQLPEEGLKFMVYLQKENIIDESGMPKERFSAEFPKEGPSILRIQQVVRGDSAAYFCASSPPPVGGPAEAFFGQGTRLTVV.

This sequence joins TRBV28 and TRBJ1-2; D may be TRBD1 (5 bases). CDR1 is MDHEN, CDR2 SYDVKM, per germline. This CDR3 is built from 13 residues. V dropped 6 bases and J dropped 4 bases, with 12 bases sitting between them. CDR3 loop: CASRPTGVYGYTF. CDR3 in DNA: TGTGCCAGCAGACCAACGGGGGTCTATGGCTACACCTTC.

The genes are TRBV5-1 and TRBJ2-1; maybe TRBD1 (6 bases). The CDR3 is made up of 14 amino acids. CDR1 and CDR2 from the germline V gene are SGHRS and YFSETQ. Trimming took 0 bases from V and 4 from J, leaving 8 bases between them. CDR3 region: CASSLAGQYNEQFF. The CDR3 coding sequence is TGCGCCAGCAGCTTGGCGGGACAATACAATGAGCAGTTCTTC.

The chain links TRBV28 to TRBJ1-2, with D tentatively TRBD1 (5 bases). The CDR3 loop spans 14 amino acids. The germline V and J ends were trimmed by 1 base and 7 bases, with 13 bases remaining between them. CDR1 and CDR2 (germline): MDHEN, SYDVKM. CDR3 loop: CASSLYPRAGGYTF. The CDR3, as DNA: TGTGCCAGCAGTTTATATCCCAGGGCTGGTGGCTACACCTTC.

V gene TRBV7-9 combines with J gene TRBJ1-4; D possibly corresponds to TRBD1 (5 bases). The CDR3 has 16 amino acids. V lost 5 bases and J 6 bases, leaving 19 bases between the germline ends. The V gene's germline CDR1 is SEHNR and CDR2 FQNEAQ (reference sequence). CDR3 loop: CASSQGRSQGYEKLFF. The CDR3 nucleotides are TGTGCCAGCAGCCAGGGCAGGTCCCAAGGATATGAAAAACTGTTTTTT.

J is TRBJ1-5 and V is TRBV7-6; D remains unclear. Germline-derived CDR1 and CDR2 are SGHVS and FNYEAQ. The CDR3 covers 13 residues. Trimming took off 4 bases at V and 5 bases at J, with 9 bases between the two ends. The CDR3 DNA follows: TGTGCCAGCAGCTCGGATCGGGATCAGCCCCAGCATTTT. It is translated as CASSSDRDQPQHF.

This clone has a single count. V gene TRBV6-5 combines with J gene TRBJ1-1; D not resolved. CDR1 is MNHEY and CDR2 is SVGAGI in the germline V gene. CDR3 length equals 13 residues. V lost 5 bases and J 0 bases, leaving 7 bases between the germline ends. The CDR3 here is CASSQRMNTEAFF. As DNA, the CDR3 is TGTGCCAGCAGTCAGAGGATGAACACTGAAGCTTTCTTT.

The chain carries TRBV7-2 and TRBJ1-1; TRBD1 matches at 8 bases. Trimming took 5 bases from V and 6 from J; bases not matched to a gene: 14. The length of the CDR3 is 16 residues. In germline, CDR1 is SGHTA, CDR2 FQGNSA. The CDR3 DNA is TGTGCCAGCAGCAAATACAGGGGGACGGCGAGCGCTGAAGCTTTCTTT. Amino acid sequence: CASSKYRGTASAEAFF.

The chain couples TRBV13 to TRBJ2-7; D is possibly TRBD1 (7 bases). The V and J ends lost 4 bases and 4 bases respectively, with 32 bases between them. The CDR3 covers 20 residues. Germline V lookup: CDR1 PRHDT, CDR2 FYEKMQ (reference sequence). The CDR3 region has the DNA TGTGCCAGCAGCTCCATGGCGGGGACAGACCAGAAGCCAGGGTTGTACGAGCAGTACTTC. Translating it yields CASSSMAGTDQKPGLYEQYF.

The chain couples TRBV28 to TRBJ1-2, with 8 bases that match TRBD1. Germline lookup yields CDR1 MDHEN and CDR2 SYDVKM. The CDR3 loop spans 13 amino acids. With 9 bases clipped from V and 3 bases from J, the junction kept 6 bases outside the gene matches. In DNA, the CDR3 is TGTGCCAGTCAGCGGACAGGGTACTATGGCTACACCTTC. Translating it yields CASQRTGYYGYTF.

The rearrangement links TRBV11-2 to TRBJ1-2; TRBD1 matches at 7 bases. The V and J ends lost 3 bases and 6 bases, in that order; junction bases with no gene match: 10. This CDR3 spans 15 amino acids. Germline assignment: CDR1 SGHAT and CDR2 FQNNGV. DNA for the CDR3: TGTGCCAGCAGCTTGTACCAGGGGGATACGGATGGCTACACCTTC. It specifies CASSLYQGDTDGYTF.

V is TRBV6-1 and J is TRBJ2-7; no clear D. Germline V gives CDR1 MNHNS, CDR2 SASEGT. V was pared by 4 bases and J by 3 bases, with 19 bases between. CDR3 length: 16 residues. CDR3 loop: CASSVDYRPPVYEQYF. For the CDR3, the DNA is TGTGCCAGCAGTGTAGATTACAGACCCCCCGTCTACGAGCAGTACTTC.

The CDR3: CASTASSGANVLTF. The CDR3 DNA is TGTGCCAGCACGGCTAGCTCTGGGGCCAACGTCCTGACTTTC. This rearrangement joins TRBV2 to TRBJ2-6, with D unclear. The CDR3 loop spans 14 amino acids. V gave up 7 bases and J gave up 0 bases, with 7 bases separating them. Germline CDR1 reads SNHLY; CDR2 reads FYNNEI.

On this clone itself: The DNA is omitted, as the CDR3 cannot be located on it reliably, and the CDR3 follows TCRdb's listing. The chain is built from TRBV28 and TRBJ1-4. The CDR3 is 17 amino acids long, termini counted. The germline V gene has CDR1 MDHEN and CDR2 SYDVKM. The CDR3 here is CASSSSVFRRSNEKLFF.

This clone showed up just a few times. V and J are TRBV6-2 or TRBV6-3 and TRBJ2-5, with D perhaps TRBD1 (6 bases). CDR3 size: 14 residues. The ends were cut back, 0 bases at V and 5 bases at J, with 10 bases in the middle. Per the germline V gene, CDR1 is MNHEY and CDR2 is SVGEGT. The CDR3 sequence: CASSYSRGMETQYF. DNA for the CDR3: TGTGCCAGCAGTTACTCGAGGGGGATGGAGACCCAGTACTTC.